This TCR beta chain was observed in a study of blood T cell repertoires in COVID-19. Note on this clone: The sample holds other DNA sequences that translate to the same CDR3.

Clones were sequenced by immunoSEQ multiplex PCR, and TCRdb holds only the in-frame ones, with some missing. The sample lists roughly 410,000 clones, about 89% occurring once. Trimming pared 1 base from V and 2 bases from J, leaving 12 bases between. The V gene's germline CDR1 is MGHRA and CDR2 YSYEKL. This CDR3 has 16 residues. The chain links TRBV4-1 to TRBJ1-5, with D possibly matching TRBD1 (5 bases). The receptor was isolated from a woman aged 35 to 49 with COVID-19, enrolled during active disease. Sequenced: peripheral blood. This CDR3 reads CASSQGRARGNQPQHF. CDR3 coding DNA: TGCGCCAGCAGCCAAGGTCGGGCCAGGGGCAATCAGCCCCAGCATTTT.